The 18 T cell receptor beta chains in this list originate from one sample, sequenced in a study of cytotoxic CD8 clonotypes in ibrutinib-treated CLL. Profiled with immunoSEQ multiplex PCR; TCRdb holds only in-frame clones, not every one. The sample yields about 200,000 clones, around 70% seen once. The sample consisted of PBMCs, taken after 12 months of ibrutinib treatment. These receptors all come from a human donor with chronic lymphocytic leukemia.

The J gene is TRBJ1-4, the V gene TRBV27; no firm D call. V dropped 5 bases and J dropped 5 bases, with 9 bases sitting between them. The germline V gene encodes CDR1 MNHEY and CDR2 SMNVEV (reference sequence). This CDR3 is built from 13 residues. CDR3 sequence (DNA): TGTGCCAGCAGTCGGGTGCTGAATGAAAAACTGTTTTTT. Residues: CASSRVLNEKLFF.

For the CDR3, the DNA is TGCGCCAGCAGCTCGCAACCGGAGGGACTAGCGGGGAAAGAGCAGTACTTC. Translating it yields CASSSQPEGLAGKEQYF. This sequence joins TRBV5-1 and TRBJ2-7, with TRBD2 matching 13 bases. This CDR3 is 17 amino acids long. Trimming took 3 bases from V and 7 from J; bases not matched to a gene: 13. Germline CDR1 and CDR2: SGHRS and YFSETQ.

This clone was observed once. J is TRBJ2-6 and V is TRBV5-1; D perhaps matches TRBD1 (6 bases). Germline V gives CDR1 SGHRS, CDR2 YFSETQ. The V end was cut by 4 bases, the J end by 2 bases, with 13 bases between. The CDR3 is 16 residues long. As DNA, the CDR3 is TGCGCCAGCAGCAGGACAGTCCTCGCTGGGGCCAACGTCCTGACTTTC. Its protein is CASSRTVLAGANVLTF.

The chain carries TRBV4-2 and TRBJ1-5, with TRBD1 identical over 10 bases. With 1 base clipped from V and 6 bases from J, the junction kept 3 bases outside the gene matches. Looked up from germline, CDR1 is LGHNA and CDR2 is YNFKEQ. The CDR3 is 15 amino acids. The DNA of the CDR3 is TGTGCCAGCAGCCAAGCCGACAGGGGGCTTCAGCCCCAGCATTTT. As protein: CASSQADRGLQPQHF.

This clone appeared a single time. This rearrangement joins TRBV9 to TRBJ2-7, with 8 bases fitting TRBD2. The CDR3 sequence is 15 residues long. CDR1 is SGDLS, CDR2 YYNGEE, per germline. V was clipped by 7 bases and J by 2 bases; unmatched bases: 11. The CDR3 is CASGGPAGGTYEQYF. The CDR3 nucleotides are TGTGCCAGCGGCGGACCGGCGGGGGGAACCTACGAGCAGTACTTC. Based on the CDR3 plus reference TRBV9 and TRBJ2-7, the full variable domain is DSGVTQTPKHLITATGQRVTLRCSPRSGDLSVYWYQQSLDQGLQFLIQYYNGEERAKGNILERFSAQQFPDLHSELNLSSLELGDSALYFCASGGPAGGTYEQYFGPGTRLTVT.

This rearrangement joins TRBV21-1 to TRBJ1-3; TRBD1, the D gene given by the table, was not confirmed from the DNA. TRBV21-1 is a listed pseudogene. The CDR3 runs 15 residues. CDR3: CASSTQTGTGNTIYF. In nucleotides, the CDR3 is TGTGCCAGCAGCACCCAGACAGGGACAGGAAACACCATATATTTT.

In DNA, the CDR3 is TGTGCCAGCAGTTACCCCCTAGCGGGAGGAGTCTACGAGCAGTACTTC. Residues: CASSYPLAGGVYEQYF. The chain recombines TRBV6-6 with TRBJ2-7, with 11 bases matching TRBD2. CDR1 and CDR2 from the germline V gene are MNHNY and SVGAGI (reference sequence). The CDR3 extends over 16 amino acids. V dropped 2 bases and J dropped 3; count of bases not matched to a gene: 6.

Only one count was recorded for this clone. The V call is TRBV7-2, the J call TRBJ2-1, with D tentatively TRBD1 or TRBD2 (5 bases each). Germline CDR1 and CDR2: SGHTA and FQGNSA. Trimming stripped 7 bases from V and 8 bases from J, with 15 bases between. The CDR3 totals 13 residues. The CDR3 loop reads CASNLWGSDEQFF. CDR3 sequence (DNA): TGTGCCAGCAACCTTTGGGGGAGCGATGAGCAGTTCTTC.

This rearrangement joins TRBV7-3 to TRBJ2-3; 11 nucleotides align to TRBD2. The CDR3 has 15 amino acids. Unmatched junction bases numbered 5, after V lost 5 bases and J lost 4 bases. CDR1 is SGHTA and CDR2 is FQGTGA in the germline V gene. Here the CDR3 DNA reads TGTGCCAGCAGCCCCGGGACTAGCGGAGCAGATACGCAGTATTTT. The encoded protein is CASSPGTSGADTQYF. The full variable domain, in which reference TRBV7-3 and TRBJ2-3 provide the parts outside the CDR3, is GAGVSQTPSNKVTEKGKYVELRCDPISGHTALYWYRQSLGQGPEFLIYFQGTGAADDSGLPNDRFFAVRPEGSVSTLKIQRTERGDSAVYLCASSPGTSGADTQYFGPGTRLTVL.

The chain combines TRBV29-1 with TRBJ1-3; D is possibly TRBD1 (5 bases). The V end lost 7 bases, the J end lost 1 base, and 14 bases lay between the germline ends. CDR3 length: 14 amino acids. Germline-derived CDR1 and CDR2 are SQVTM and ANQGSEA. CDR3 nucleotide sequence: TGCAGCGGAGGGGATCCCTATTCTGGAAACACCATATATTTT. Its protein product is CSGGDPYSGNTIYF.

The chain carries TRBV6-5 and TRBJ1-1, with D perhaps matching TRBD1 (6 bases). Germline loops: CDR1 MNHEY, CDR2 SVGAGI. CDR3 length: 14 residues. Trimming removed 5 bases from V and 1 base from J, with 11 bases in between. The CDR3 DNA reads as TGTGCCAGCAGTGAGGACAGAAGGAACACTGAAGCTTTCTTT. Translating gives CASSEDRRNTEAFF.

This clone was seen more than once but under ten times. CDR3: CLSRGSYEQYF. The CDR3 DNA follows: TGTCTATCCAGGGGCAGCTACGAGCAGTACTTC. The chain combines TRBV6-1 with TRBJ2-7; the D gene is possibly TRBD1 (6 bases). Looked up from germline, CDR1 is MNHNS and CDR2 is SASEGT. This CDR3 has 11 residues.

The chain links TRBV27 to TRBJ2-7; D is perhaps TRBD2 (6 bases). Germline CDR1 is MNHEY and CDR2 is SMNVEV (reference sequence). This CDR3 is built from 15 residues. V shed 1 base and J shed 6 bases, with 16 bases lying between them. The DNA for the CDR3 is TGTGCCAGCAGTTTATTGGGACTTCGATCGTCCGAGCAGTACTTC. It is translated as CASSLLGLRSSEQYF.

This sequence joins TRBV5-1 and TRBJ2-5, with TRBD1 matching over 10 bases. CDR1 and CDR2 from the germline V gene are SGHRS and YFSETQ. V lost 5 bases to trimming and J lost 5 bases; unmatched junction nucleotides: 12. The CDR3 runs 16 residues. The CDR3 reads CASSLRQGASEETQYF. CDR3 coding DNA: TGCGCCAGCAGTTTACGACAGGGGGCCAGCGAGGAGACCCAGTACTTC. Drawing the rest from reference TRBV5-1 and TRBJ2-5, the complete variable domain is KAGVTQTPRYLIKTRGQQVTLSCSPISGHRSVSWYQQTPGQGLQFLFEYFSETQRNKGNFPGRFSGRQFSNSRSEMNVSTLELGDSALYLCASSLRQGASEETQYFGPGTRLLVL.

This clone appeared many times. V usage is TRBV5-4 and J usage is TRBJ1-2; 9 bases agree with TRBD1. With V trimmed by 0 bases and J by 5 bases, 5 bases remained unmatched. Germline V gene lookup returns CDR1 SGHNT and CDR2 YYREEE (reference sequence). This CDR3 contains 15 residues. The CDR3 coding sequence is TGTGCCAGCAGCTTGGAGGGGACAGGGTTATATGGCTACACCTTC. As protein: CASSLEGTGLYGYTF.

The chain has TRBV27 and TRBJ2-7, with D perhaps TRBD1 or TRBD2 (6 bases each). Trimming shortened V by 1 base and J by 12 bases, and 13 bases separated the two germline ends. CDR3 length equals 12 residues. CDR1 is MNHEY and CDR2 is SMNVEV in the germline V gene (reference sequence). CDR3 loop: CASSLYQGTPYF. Here the CDR3 DNA reads TGTGCCAGCAGTTTATACCAGGGGACTCCGTACTTC.

V gene TRBV10-3 combines with J gene TRBJ1-2, with TRBD1 identical over 9 bases. Germline trimming cut 2 bases from V and 5 bases from J; bases unmatched to any gene: 6. This CDR3 has 15 amino acids. Germline CDR1 and CDR2: ENHRY and SYGVKD. The CDR3 sequence is CAISEPGQGLYGYTF. As DNA, the CDR3 is TGTGCCATCAGTGAGCCGGGACAGGGCCTTTATGGCTACACCTTC.

Here the CDR3 reads CASSQVRLAGDFSYNEQFF. CDR3 nucleotide sequence: TGCGCCAGCAGCCAAGTGCGACTAGCGGGTGATTTCTCCTACAATGAGCAGTTCTTC. The chain combines TRBV4-1 with TRBJ2-1; TRBD2 matches at 10 bases. V was clipped by 1 base and J by 0 bases; unmatched bases: 9. The CDR3 is 19 residues long. Germline V gene sequence: CDR1 MGHRA, CDR2 YSYEKL.